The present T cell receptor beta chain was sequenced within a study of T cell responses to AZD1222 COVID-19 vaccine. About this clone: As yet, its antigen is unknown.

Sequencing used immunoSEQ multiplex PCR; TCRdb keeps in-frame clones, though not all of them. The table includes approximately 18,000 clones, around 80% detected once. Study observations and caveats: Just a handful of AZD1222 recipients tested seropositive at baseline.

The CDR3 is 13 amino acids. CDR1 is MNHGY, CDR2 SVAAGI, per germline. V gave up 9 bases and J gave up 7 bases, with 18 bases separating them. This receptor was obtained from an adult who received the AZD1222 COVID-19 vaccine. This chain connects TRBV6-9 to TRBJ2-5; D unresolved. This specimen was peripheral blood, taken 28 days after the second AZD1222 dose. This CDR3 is CARALPGWGTQYF. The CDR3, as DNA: TGTGCCAGAGCCCTCCCAGGTTGGGGGACCCAGTACTTC.